This T cell receptor beta chain was retrieved from a study of Ad26.COV2.S vaccination and SARS-CoV-2 variants. Study overall: It was the COV1001 Ad26.COV2.S trial arm that included the donor.

Generated by immunoSEQ multiplex PCR, the TCRdb table keeps only in-frame clones and is missing some. The sample carries around 300,000 clones, approximately 86% recorded once. Treatment here: around 19 received Ad26.COV2.S at low or high dose, single or two shots; about 5 received placebo; per-sample allocation not given. Sampling was done on day 63 after the first vaccine or placebo injection. An 18-55-year-old adult in Boston served as donor. The germline CDR1 and CDR2 sequences are LNHDA and SQIVND (reference sequence). V was shortened by 2 bases and J by 0 bases, with 14 bases between the two germline ends. The CDR3 extends over 17 amino acids. Concerning this clone itself: The antigen remains unidentified.

Findings and limits, study-wide: Following vaccination, spike-specific CD8+ and CD4+ T cell responses reportedly exhibited substantial breadth. It is possible that the TCR breadth and depth analyses underestimated the total T cell responses.

This rearrangement joins TRBV19 to TRBJ1-5, with D unclear. The sample was peripheral blood, taken in a trial of Ad26.COV2.S vaccine versus placebo. This sequence was found in a person between 18 and 59 years old who received the Ad26.COV2.S COVID-19 vaccine or a placebo. CDR3 in amino acids: CASSILAGSTSNQPQHF. CDR3 DNA sequence: TGTGCCAGTAGTATATTGGCGGGATCCACTAGCAATCAGCCCCAGCATTTT.